This T cell receptor beta chain was obtained from a study of blood T cells in healthy people across ages. General observations from the study: Naive T cell percentage and TCR beta diversity correlated strongly. Roughly linearly, TCR beta diversity per million T cells fell as age increased. Diversity was higher, and naive CD4+ cells more numerous, in long-lived donors than in aged donors.

A second 7 to 11 cycle PCR used barcoded and J-beta primers. MiXCR, run by TCRdb on the 5' RACE reads, gives a single entry per CDR3 protein. The sample has about 290,000 distinct CDR3 sequences, 25% to 30% seen once; the top ten hold 29%. Germline V gene sequence: CDR1 MNHEY, CDR2 SMNVEV (reference sequence). V lost 1 base and J lost 6, with 9 bases in between. This CDR3 region has 14 residues. Roughly 10 milliliters of peripheral blood were drawn from each donor into EDTA-treated tubes. In regard to this clonotype: Its antigen is unknown.

The receptor's source is a woman in her 70s in good health. This chain uses TRBV27 with TRBJ1-4; no firm D call. The sample comprised blood. The CDR3 is CASSLYGGDEKLFF. The CDR3 nucleotides read TGTGCCAGCAGTTTATATGGTGGGGATGAAAAACTGTTTTTT. The whole variable domain, remainder taken from reference TRBV27 and TRBJ1-4, is EAQVTQNPRYLITVTGKKLTVTCSQNMNHEYMSWYRQDPGLGLRQIYYSMNVEVTDKGDVPEGYKVSRKEKRNFPLILESPSPNQTSLYFCASSLYGGDEKLFFGSGTQLSVL.